This TCR beta chain was captured in a study of vaccination and CD4 T cells after COVID-19. Findings and caveats of the study: Within the convalescent patients, a median about 85% of the SARS-CoV-2-reactive clones were ones that appeared only post-vaccination. Convalescent patients had 304 of 307 vaccine-specific clones showing spike mono-reactivity.

V lost 1 base and J lost 5, with 12 bases in between. The CDR3 has 15 amino acids. Germline V CDR1 and CDR2: SGHTA, FQGNSA. As to this clonotype: Its matching antigen is unknown.

Treatment here: roughly ten-day PBMC culture with coronavirus spike peptide pools or control peptides (ViraFEST assay). PCR positivity dates ran from March to December 2020, preceding US Alpha, Beta and Delta variants. Sequencing of cultured CD4+ T cell DNA used the Oncomine TCR Beta short-read assay. TCRdb redid the calling of the PCR reads with MiXCR, one entry per CDR3 protein. This table has around 19,000 distinct CDR3 sequences, approximately 61% appearing once. The chain joins TRBV7-2 to TRBJ1-5; D gene ambiguous. The source of this sequence is a human donor who had recovered from COVID-19. Material for sequencing was CD4+ T cells from blood, cultured in vitro. The CDR3 reads CASSLVSDTYQPQHF. The DNA for the CDR3 is TGTGCCAGCAGCTTAGTTAGTGATACTTATCAGCCCCAGCATTTT.